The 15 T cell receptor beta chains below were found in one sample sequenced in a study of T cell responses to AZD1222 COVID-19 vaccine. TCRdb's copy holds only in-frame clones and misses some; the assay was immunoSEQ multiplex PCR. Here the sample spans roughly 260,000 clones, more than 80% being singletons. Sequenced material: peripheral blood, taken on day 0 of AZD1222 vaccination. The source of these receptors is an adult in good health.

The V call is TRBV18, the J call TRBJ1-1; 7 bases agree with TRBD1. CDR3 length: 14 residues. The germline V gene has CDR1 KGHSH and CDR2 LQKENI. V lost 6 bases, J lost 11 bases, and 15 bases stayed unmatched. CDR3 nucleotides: TGTGCCAGCTCGCCTTCAGGGGGTACTCCGTGGGCTTTCTTT. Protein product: CASSPSGGTPWAFF.

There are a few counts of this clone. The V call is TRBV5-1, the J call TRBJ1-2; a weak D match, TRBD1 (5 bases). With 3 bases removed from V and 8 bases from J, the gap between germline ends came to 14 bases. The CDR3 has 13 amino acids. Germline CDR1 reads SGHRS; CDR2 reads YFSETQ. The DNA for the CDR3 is TGCGCCAGCAGCTCCCGTGGGGGAGGCGGCTACACCTTC. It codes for CASSSRGGGGYTF. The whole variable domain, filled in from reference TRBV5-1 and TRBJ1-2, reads KAGVTQTPRYLIKTRGQQVTLSCSPISGHRSVSWYQQTPGQGLQFLFEYFSETQRNKGNFPGRFSGRQFSNSRSEMNVSTLELGDSALYLCASSSRGGGGYTFGSGTRLTVV.

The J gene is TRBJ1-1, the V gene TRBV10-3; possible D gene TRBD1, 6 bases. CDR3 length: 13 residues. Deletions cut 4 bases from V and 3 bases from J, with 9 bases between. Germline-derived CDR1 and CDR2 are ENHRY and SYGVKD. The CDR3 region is CAISGGGDTEAFF. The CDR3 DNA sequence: TGTGCCATCAGTGGAGGGGGGGACACTGAAGCTTTCTTT.

CDR3 residues: CASSGSPRSYNEQFF. CDR3 DNA sequence: TGTGCCAGCAGTGGTAGCCCCCGCTCCTACAATGAGCAGTTCTTC. This rearrangement joins TRBV6-2 or TRBV6-3 to TRBJ2-1; D remains unclear. Deletions cut 5 bases from V and 0 bases from J, with 11 bases between. Germline V lookup: CDR1 MNHEY, CDR2 SVGEGT. This CDR3 is built from 15 residues.

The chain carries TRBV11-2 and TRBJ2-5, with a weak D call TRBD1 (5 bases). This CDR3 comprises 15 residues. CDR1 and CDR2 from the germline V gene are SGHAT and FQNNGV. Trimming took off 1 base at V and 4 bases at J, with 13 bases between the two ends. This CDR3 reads CASSLVGQGRETQYF. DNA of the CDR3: TGTGCCAGCAGCTTAGTAGGGCAGGGCAGAGAGACCCAGTACTTC.

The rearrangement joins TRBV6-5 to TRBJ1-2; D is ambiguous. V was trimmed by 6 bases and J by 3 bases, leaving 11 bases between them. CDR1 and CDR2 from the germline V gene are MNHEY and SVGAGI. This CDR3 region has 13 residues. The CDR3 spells CASSLQFYYGYTF. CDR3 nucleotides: TGTGCCAGCAGCCTACAGTTTTACTATGGCTACACCTTC.

The CDR3 is CASTKDPGQGNTEAFF. The DNA for the CDR3 is TGTGCCAGCACCAAGGACCCGGGACAGGGGAACACTGAAGCTTTCTTT. The chain joins TRBV5-4 to TRBJ1-1; 9 nucleotides align to TRBD1. The germline gives CDR1 SGHNT, CDR2 YYREEE (reference sequence). V dropped 6 bases and J dropped 1; count of bases not matched to a gene: 10. The CDR3 consists of 16 residues.

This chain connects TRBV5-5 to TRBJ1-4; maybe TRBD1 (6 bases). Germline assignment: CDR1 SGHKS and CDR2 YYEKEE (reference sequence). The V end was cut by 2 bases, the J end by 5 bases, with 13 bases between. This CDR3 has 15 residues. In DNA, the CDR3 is TGTGCCAGCAGCTTCTCTGCAGGGGAGAATGAAAAACTGTTTTTT. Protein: CASSFSAGENEKLFF.

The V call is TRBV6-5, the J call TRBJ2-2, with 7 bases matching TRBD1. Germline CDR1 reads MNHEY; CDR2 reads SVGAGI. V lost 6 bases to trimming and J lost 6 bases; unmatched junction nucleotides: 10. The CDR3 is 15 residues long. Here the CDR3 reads CASRRSETGPGELFF. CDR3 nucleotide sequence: TGTGCCAGCAGGCGCTCGGAGACAGGGCCCGGGGAGCTGTTTTTT.

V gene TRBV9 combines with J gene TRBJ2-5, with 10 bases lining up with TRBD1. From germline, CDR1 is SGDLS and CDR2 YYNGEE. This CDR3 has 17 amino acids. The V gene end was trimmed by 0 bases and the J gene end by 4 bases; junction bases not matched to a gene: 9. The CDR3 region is CASSVAPGRTGGETQYF. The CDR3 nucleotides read TGTGCCAGCAGCGTAGCTCCCGGGCGGACAGGGGGAGAGACCCAGTACTTC.

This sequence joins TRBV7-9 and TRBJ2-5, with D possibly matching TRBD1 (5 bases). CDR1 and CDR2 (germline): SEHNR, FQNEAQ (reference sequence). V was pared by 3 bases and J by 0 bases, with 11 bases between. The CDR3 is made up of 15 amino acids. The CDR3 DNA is TGTGCCAGCAGCTTGGGCTTGACAGACCAAGAGACCCAGTACTTC. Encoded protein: CASSLGLTDQETQYF.

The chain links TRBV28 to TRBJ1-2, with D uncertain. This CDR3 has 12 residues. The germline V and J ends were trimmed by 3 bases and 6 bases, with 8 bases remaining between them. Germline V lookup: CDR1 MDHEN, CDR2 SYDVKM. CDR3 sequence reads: CASSFTGDGYTF. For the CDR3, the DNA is TGTGCCAGCAGTTTTACTGGAGATGGCTACACCTTC.

The CDR3 DNA reads as TGTGCCAGCAGCCGAATGCTTGGAGGGGGCTACGAGCAGTACTTC. Its protein is CASSRMLGGGYEQYF. This chain uses TRBV28 with TRBJ2-7; possibly TRBD1 or TRBD2 for D (6 bases each). V was pared by 6 bases and J by 3 bases, with 18 bases between. Germline V gives CDR1 MDHEN, CDR2 SYDVKM. The length of the CDR3 is 15 residues.

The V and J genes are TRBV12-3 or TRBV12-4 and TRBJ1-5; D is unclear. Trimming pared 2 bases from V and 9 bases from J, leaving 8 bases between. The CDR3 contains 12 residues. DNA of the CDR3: TGTGCCAGCAGTTTATTGTTTGGGCCCCAGCATTTT. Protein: CASSLLFGPQHF.

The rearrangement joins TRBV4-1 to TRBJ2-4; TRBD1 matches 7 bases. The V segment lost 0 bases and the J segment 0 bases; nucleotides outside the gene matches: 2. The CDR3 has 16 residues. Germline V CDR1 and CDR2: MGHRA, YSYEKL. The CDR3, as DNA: TGCGCCAGCAGCCAAGAACAGGGGCCAGCCAAAAACATTCAGTACTTC. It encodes CASSQEQGPAKNIQYF.